Shown below are 19 T cell receptor beta chains from a single sample sequenced in a study of blood T cell repertoires in COVID-19. Method: immunoSEQ multiplex PCR; TCRdb's copy keeps in-frame clones and lacks some. The sample carries a few hundred thousand clones, around 92% recorded once. The sample comprised peripheral blood. The receptors shown here come from a woman in her twenties or thirties with COVID-19, enrolled during active disease.

The chain uses TRBV19 and TRBJ2-2, with 8 bases that match TRBD1. The CDR3 loop spans 17 amino acids. Germline assignment: CDR1 LNHDA and CDR2 SQIVND (reference sequence). With 3 bases clipped from V and 0 bases from J, the junction kept 6 bases outside the gene matches. The CDR3 loop reads CASSILDRGANTGELFF. The CDR3 bases are TGTGCCAGTAGTATTCTAGACAGGGGCGCGAACACCGGGGAGCTGTTTTTT.

V gene TRBV28 combines with J gene TRBJ1-4; D unclear. The CDR3 runs 15 residues. V lost 3 bases to trimming and J lost 4 bases, with 12 bases between them. Germline V gene lookup returns CDR1 MDHEN and CDR2 SYDVKM. CDR3 DNA sequence: TGTGCCAGCAGTTTGAGACAAATAGTTAATGAAAAACTGTTTTTT. This gives the protein CASSLRQIVNEKLFF.

This clone was observed a few times. The chain employs TRBV18 and TRBJ1-5; D might be TRBD1 (6 bases). V was clipped by 3 bases and J by 4 bases, with 13 bases between them. The germline V gene encodes CDR1 KGHSH and CDR2 LQKENI. The CDR3 length is 15 residues. The CDR3 loop is CASSPVQGVNQPQHF. The CDR3 DNA is TGTGCCAGCTCACCCGTACAGGGTGTGAATCAGCCCCAGCATTTT.

The chain combines TRBV5-1 with TRBJ2-1, with 7 bases aligning to TRBD1. CDR3 length equals 16 residues. V gave up 4 bases and J gave up 0 bases; unmatched junction bases: 7. Per germline, CDR1 SGHRS and CDR2 YFSETQ. CDR3 loop: CASSENRGSSYNEQFF. As DNA, the CDR3 is TGCGCCAGCAGCGAAAACAGGGGTAGCTCCTACAATGAGCAGTTCTTC.

V usage is TRBV11-3 and J usage is TRBJ2-5; TRBD2 agrees at 12 bases. CDR3 length: 17 amino acids. Trimming took 1 base from V and 4 from J; bases not matched to a gene: 7. Germline lookup yields CDR1 SGHNT and CDR2 YENEEA. CDR3 sequence: CASSLGPSGRAGETQYF. The CDR3 DNA reads as TGTGCCAGCAGCTTAGGGCCTAGCGGGAGGGCGGGAGAGACCCAGTACTTC.

V is TRBV7-2 and J is TRBJ1-2; D perhaps matches TRBD1 (5 bases). Deletions cut 1 base from V and 4 bases from J, with 13 bases between. The CDR3 contains 15 residues. Per the germline V gene, CDR1 is SGHTA and CDR2 is FQGNSA. The chain's CDR3 is CASSLGTGTSYGYTF. The CDR3 DNA reads as TGTGCCAGCAGCTTAGGAACTGGGACTTCCTATGGCTACACCTTC.

The chain carries TRBV5-8 and TRBJ2-3; 7 nucleotides match TRBD1. The germline V gene has CDR1 SGHTS and CDR2 YDEGEE. V lost 4 bases to trimming and J lost 2 bases; unmatched junction nucleotides: 7. This CDR3 is built from 15 residues. The CDR3 region is CASSRDSLITDTQYF. The CDR3 coding sequence is TGTGCCAGCAGCCGGGACAGCCTAATCACAGATACGCAGTATTTT.

The chain is built from TRBV24-1 and TRBJ2-1, with 9 positions matching TRBD1. Trimming at V came to 7 bases and at J to 0 bases, leaving 12 bases not matched to a gene. The CDR3 extends over 18 amino acids. The germline gives CDR1 KGHDR, CDR2 SFDVKD. As DNA, the CDR3 is TGTGCCACCAGAACCGGGACAGGGCCTCCGAGCTCCTACAATGAGCAGTTCTTC. It specifies CATRTGTGPPSSYNEQFF.

This clone was picked up one time. The J gene is TRBJ2-7, the V gene TRBV24-1, with 11 bases lining up with TRBD1. After removal of 0 bases from V and 5 bases from J, the junction contained 8 bases not matched to a gene. CDR1 is KGHDR, CDR2 SFDVKD, per germline. The CDR3 totals 17 residues. The CDR3 region has the DNA TGTGCCACCAGTGATTTGCGGTGGGACAGGGGGTCTAACGAGCAGTACTTC. Translation: CATSDLRWDRGSNEQYF.

This clone appeared a few times. The chain links TRBV11-2 to TRBJ2-2; possible D gene TRBD2, 5 bases. Trimming shortened V by 5 bases and J by 3 bases, and 16 bases separated the two germline ends. In germline, CDR1 is SGHAT, CDR2 FQNNGV. This CDR3 contains 16 residues. The DNA for the CDR3 is TGTGCCAGCAGCCGAGGACTCCTCGTGGACACCGGGGAGCTGTTTTTT. Residues: CASSRGLLVDTGELFF.

The V call is TRBV12-3 or TRBV12-4, the J call TRBJ1-2; 7 bases are shared with TRBD1. The CDR3 is 13 amino acids. After removal of 5 bases from V and 8 bases from J, the junction contained 8 bases not matched to a gene. In DNA, the CDR3 is TGTGCCAGCAGTCAAGACAGGGTGCGAGGCTACACCTTC. It is translated as CASSQDRVRGYTF.

The chain couples TRBV29-1 to TRBJ1-2; D uncertain. Germline CDR1 reads SQVTM; CDR2 reads ANQGSEA. The CDR3 consists of 12 residues. V was shortened by 3 bases and J by 1 base, with 6 bases between the two germline ends. The CDR3 bases are TGCAGCGTTGACTGGAGTAACTATGGCTACACCTTC. The encoded protein is CSVDWSNYGYTF. Variable domain in full (rest from reference TRBV29-1 and TRBJ1-2): SAVISQKPSRDICQRGTSLTIQCQVDSQVTMMFWYRQQPGQSLTLIATANQGSEATYESGFVIDKFPISRPNLTFSTLTVSNMSPEDSSIYLCSVDWSNYGYTFGSGTRLTVV.

The chain carries TRBV19 and TRBJ2-4; possible D gene TRBD1, 5 bases. Looked up from germline, CDR1 is LNHDA and CDR2 is SQIVND (reference sequence). V was clipped by 5 bases and J by 1 base, with 21 bases between them. This CDR3 is 18 amino acids long. The chain's CDR3 is CASSLRGGLGRAKNIQYF. Written as DNA, the CDR3 is TGTGCCAGTAGTCTAAGGGGTGGGCTTGGCCGTGCCAAAAACATTCAGTACTTC.

The gene calls are TRBV5-6 and TRBJ1-1; 7 nucleotides match TRBD1. Per the germline V gene, CDR1 is SGHDT and CDR2 is YYEEEE. This CDR3 spans 15 amino acids. J was trimmed by 1 base and V by 3 bases; bases with no gene match: 6. CDR3 protein: CASSSTGVTNTEAFF. The CDR3 region has the DNA TGTGCCAGCAGCTCAACAGGGGTGACGAACACTGAAGCTTTCTTT.

This clone appeared a single time. The V and J genes are TRBV29-1 and TRBJ1-1, with D tentatively TRBD1 (5 bases). V was clipped by 3 bases and J by 0 bases, with 20 bases between them. In germline, CDR1 is SQVTM, CDR2 ANQGSEA. The CDR3 extends over 17 amino acids. The CDR3 DNA reads as TGCAGCGTTGAGAGGGCCGGGGGAGAGTTTATGAACACTGAAGCTTTCTTT. Amino acids: CSVERAGGEFMNTEAFF.

In DNA, the CDR3 is TGTGCCAGCAGGACCCGCAGTGGGACAGTCCAAAGGGAAAAACTGTTTTTT. Protein sequence: CASRTRSGTVQREKLFF. V and J are TRBV28 and TRBJ1-4, with 7 nucleotides matching TRBD1. V shed 6 bases, J shed 8 bases, and the junction held 18 bases outside the gene matches. CDR1 is MDHEN and CDR2 is SYDVKM in the germline V gene. The CDR3 has 17 amino acids.

The chain has TRBV3-1 (or the pseudogene TRBV3-2) and TRBJ2-5; 7 bases are a match to TRBD2. The V gene's germline CDR1 is LGHDT and CDR2 YNNKEL (reference sequence). The CDR3 contains 14 residues. The J segment lost 5 bases and the V segment lost 1 base, leaving 4 bases of the junction unmatched. CDR3 nucleotide sequence: TGTGCCAGCAGCCAAGTTGAACTAGCGGAGACCCAGTACTTC. Translated: CASSQVELAETQYF.

CDR3 in amino acids: CATSDSGQGPLGTQYF. The CDR3 nucleotides are TGTGCCACCAGTGATTCCGGACAGGGCCCACTGGGTACGCAGTATTTT. The chain links TRBV24-1 to TRBJ2-3, with 8 bases matching TRBD1. The germline CDR1 and CDR2 sequences are KGHDR and SFDVKD. V gave up 2 bases and J gave up 8 bases; unmatched junction bases: 11. The CDR3 totals 16 residues.

The V and J genes are TRBV28 and TRBJ2-7; no firm D call. V was pared by 5 bases and J by 2 bases, with 19 bases between. The CDR3 totals 16 residues. Looked up from germline, CDR1 is MDHEN and CDR2 is SYDVKM. CDR3 sequence reads: CASSPHGGSLPYEQYF. CDR3 nucleotides: TGTGCCAGCAGTCCCCATGGCGGAAGTCTTCCCTACGAGCAGTACTTC.